This TCR beta chain was profiled in a study of blood T cell repertoires in COVID-19. Study-wide background: Some COVID-19 samples were acute and others convalescent; all came from the United States, Italy and Spain. PBMCs, B-cell-depleted T cells, or T cells provided the cDNA or gDNA that made up the material.

Germline V gene lookup returns CDR1 MNHEY and CDR2 SMNVEV (reference sequence). Losses at the gene ends were 8 bases for V and 9 bases for J; bases not matched to a gene: 14. The CDR3 contains 17 residues. As originally analysed: Counts of nucleated cells, estimated from reference gene primer amplification, were obtained. Repertoires were generated with immunoSEQ multiplex PCR, while TCRdb's copy carries only in-frame clones and drops some. From that table come the V and J calls and clone size; the DNA was used to work out D and trimming. Altogether some 270,000 clones are present, 70% to 90% being singletons, with the ten largest covering around 1%. Seattle-derived patients entered the study during active infection and were followed longitudinally.

Sequenced input: peripheral blood. The chain recombines TRBV27 with TRBJ2-1, with 15 bases aligning to TRBD2. The source of this sequence is a human donor with COVID-19, enrolled during active disease. The donor label of this sample is uncertain. The CDR3 DNA reads TGTGCCAGCTCCCTTGGTGGACTAGCGGGAGGGGGGAGTGAGCAGTTCTTC. Residues: CASSLGGLAGGGSEQFF.